This T cell receptor beta chain was retrieved from a study of T cell repertoires in aging, cancer and after chemotherapy. Broader study findings: Age-matched healthy donors had significantly more diverse, less clonal blood TCR repertoires than untreated cancer patients.

Regarding this clonotype: Its antigen remains unidentified.

Multiplex touch-down PCR with TRB-A/B primers amplified rearranged V-D-J TRB sequences. Using its own MiXCR run on the multiplex PCR reads, TCRdb lists one record per CDR3 protein. The sample contains 2,000 or so distinct CDR3 sequences, 55% to 70% of which appear only once. The CDR3 is 15 residues long. The ends lost 5 bases at V and 5 bases at J; junction bases unmatched: 11. Germline V CDR1 and CDR2: MNHEY, SVGAGI. Amplification of TCR beta used genomic DNA extracted from peripheral blood. This receptor was obtained from a human donor with a solid tumor. The chain joins TRBV6-5 to TRBJ2-7; 8 bases match TRBD2. Sequenced: blood. The CDR3, as DNA: TGTGCCAGCAGTAGACGGGCGGGGGGTACAAACGAGCAGTACTTC. Translation: CASSRRAGGTNEQYF.